The sequence of this TCR beta chain was determined in a study of PD-L1 blockade in urothelial cancer. Overall study: Once treatment had started, blood was analyzed at 3 weeks (second dose) and again at 6 weeks. The study recovered a median of roughly 150,000 T cells per blood sample. Overall study results and limits: A pretreatment blood TCR clonality that fell below the median predicted better progression-free and overall survival.

A remark on this clone: Its antigen is not known.

Trimming removed 3 bases at V and 4 bases at J, with 15 bases between. Germline CDR1 and CDR2: SGHNT and YYREEE (reference sequence). The CDR3 totals 15 residues. Time point in this sample: peripheral blood 6 weeks after treatment start. TCRdb's copy holds only in-frame clones and misses some; the assay was immunoSEQ multiplex PCR. Of just over 35,000 clones listed, approximately 84% are singletons. Sequences were derived from PBMCs, sampled around atezolizumab (anti-PD-L1) treatment. The V gene is TRBV5-4, the J gene TRBJ2-3, with D maybe TRBD2 (6 bases). The sequence was collected from a man aged 35-49 years with urothelial cancer. The CDR3 DNA sequence: TGTGCCAGCAGCTATTGGGGCGGGAACCCAGATACGCAGTATTTT. Protein product: CASSYWGGNPDTQYF. The whole variable domain, filled in from reference TRBV5-4 and TRBJ2-3, reads ETGVTQSPTHLIKTRGQQVTLRCSSQSGHNTVSWYQQALGQGPQFIFQYYREEENGRGNFPPRFSGLQFPNYSSELNVNALELDDSALYLCASSYWGGNPDTQYFGPGTRLTVL.